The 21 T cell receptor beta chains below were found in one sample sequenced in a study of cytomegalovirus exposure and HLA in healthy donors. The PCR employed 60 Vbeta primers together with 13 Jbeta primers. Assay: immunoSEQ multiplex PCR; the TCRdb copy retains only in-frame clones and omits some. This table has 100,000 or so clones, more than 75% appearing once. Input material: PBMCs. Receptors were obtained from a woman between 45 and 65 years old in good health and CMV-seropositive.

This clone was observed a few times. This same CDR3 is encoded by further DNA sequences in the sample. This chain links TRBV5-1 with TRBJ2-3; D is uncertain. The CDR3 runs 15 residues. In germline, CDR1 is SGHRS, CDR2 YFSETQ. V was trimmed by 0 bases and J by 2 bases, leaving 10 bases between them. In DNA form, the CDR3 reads TGCGCCAGCAGCTTGGATGGCAGATCCACAGATACGCAGTATTTT. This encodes CASSLDGRSTDTQYF.

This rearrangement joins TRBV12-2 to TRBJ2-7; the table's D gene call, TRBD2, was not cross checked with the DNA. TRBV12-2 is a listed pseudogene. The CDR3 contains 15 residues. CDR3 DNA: TGTGCAAGTCGAAAGAAAGCGGGGGGCTCCTACGAGCAGTACTTC. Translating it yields CASRKKAGGSYEQYF.

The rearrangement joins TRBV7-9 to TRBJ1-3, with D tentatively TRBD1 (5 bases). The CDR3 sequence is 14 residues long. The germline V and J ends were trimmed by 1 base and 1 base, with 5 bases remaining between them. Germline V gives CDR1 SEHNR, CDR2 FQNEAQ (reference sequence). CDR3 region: CASSLEGSGNTIYF. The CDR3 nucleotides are TGTGCCAGCAGCTTAGAGGGGTCTGGAAACACCATATATTTT.

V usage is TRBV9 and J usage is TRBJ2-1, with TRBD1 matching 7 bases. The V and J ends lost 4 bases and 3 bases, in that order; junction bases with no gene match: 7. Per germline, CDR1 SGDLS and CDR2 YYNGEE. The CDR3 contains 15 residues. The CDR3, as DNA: TGTGCCAGCAGCCTCCAGGACAGGTTCTACAATGAGCAGTTCTTC. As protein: CASSLQDRFYNEQFF.

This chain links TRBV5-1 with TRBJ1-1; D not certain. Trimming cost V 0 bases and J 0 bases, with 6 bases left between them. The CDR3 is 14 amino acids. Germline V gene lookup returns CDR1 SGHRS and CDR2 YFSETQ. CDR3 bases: TGCGCCAGCAGCTTGGGGGAGGTGAACACTGAAGCTTTCTTT. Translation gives CASSLGEVNTEAFF.

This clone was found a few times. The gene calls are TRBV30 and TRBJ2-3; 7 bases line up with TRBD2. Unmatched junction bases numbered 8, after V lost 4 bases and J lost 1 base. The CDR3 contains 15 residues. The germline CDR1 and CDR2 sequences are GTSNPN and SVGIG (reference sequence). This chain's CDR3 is CAWNPAGIGTDTQYF. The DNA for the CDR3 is TGTGCCTGGAATCCAGCGGGAATTGGCACAGATACGCAGTATTTT.

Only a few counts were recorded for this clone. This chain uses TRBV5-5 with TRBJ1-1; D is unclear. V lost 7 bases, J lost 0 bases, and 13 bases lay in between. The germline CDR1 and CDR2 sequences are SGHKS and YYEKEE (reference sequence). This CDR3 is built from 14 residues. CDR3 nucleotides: TGTGCCAGCGGCCAACTAGGGATGAACACTGAAGCTTTCTTT. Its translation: CASGQLGMNTEAFF.

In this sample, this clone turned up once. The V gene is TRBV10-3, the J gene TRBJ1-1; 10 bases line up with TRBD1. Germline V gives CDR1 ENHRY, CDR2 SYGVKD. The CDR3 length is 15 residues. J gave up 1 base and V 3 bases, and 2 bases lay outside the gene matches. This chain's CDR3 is CAISEGDRGNTEAFF. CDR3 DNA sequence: TGTGCCATCAGTGAAGGGGACAGGGGGAACACTGAAGCTTTCTTT.

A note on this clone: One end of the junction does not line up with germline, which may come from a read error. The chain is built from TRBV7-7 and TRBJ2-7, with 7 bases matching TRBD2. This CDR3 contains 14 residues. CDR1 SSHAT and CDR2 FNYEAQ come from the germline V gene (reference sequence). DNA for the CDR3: TGTGCTAGCAGCTTGGGGGAGGGCCAATACGAGCAGTACTTC. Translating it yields CASSLGEGQYEQYF.

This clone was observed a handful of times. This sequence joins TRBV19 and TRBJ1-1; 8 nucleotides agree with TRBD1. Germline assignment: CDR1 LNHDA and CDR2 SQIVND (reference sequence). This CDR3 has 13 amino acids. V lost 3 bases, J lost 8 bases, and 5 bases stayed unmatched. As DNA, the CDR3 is TGTGCCAGTAGTATTGGGGCAGGGGGCGAAGCTTTCTTT. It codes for CASSIGAGGEAFF.

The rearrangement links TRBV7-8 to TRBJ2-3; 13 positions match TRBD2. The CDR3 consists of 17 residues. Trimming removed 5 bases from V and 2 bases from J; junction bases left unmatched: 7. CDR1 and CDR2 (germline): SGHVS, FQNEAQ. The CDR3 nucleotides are TGTGCCAGCAGCAACCGACTAGCGGGGGGAATCACAGATACGCAGTATTTT. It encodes CASSNRLAGGITDTQYF.

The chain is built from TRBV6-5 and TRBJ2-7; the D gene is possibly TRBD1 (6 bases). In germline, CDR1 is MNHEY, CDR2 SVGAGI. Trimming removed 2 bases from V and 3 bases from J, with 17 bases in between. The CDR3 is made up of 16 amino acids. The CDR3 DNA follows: TGTGCCAGCAGTTACGAATTGTTAGCAGGGGTCTACGAGCAGTACTTC. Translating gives CASSYELLAGVYEQYF.

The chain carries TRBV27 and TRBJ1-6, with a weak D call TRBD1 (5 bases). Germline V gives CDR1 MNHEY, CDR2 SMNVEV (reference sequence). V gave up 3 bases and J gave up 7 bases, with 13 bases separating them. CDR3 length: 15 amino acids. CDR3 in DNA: TGTGCCAGCAGTTTCAACAGGTTCCTGAATTCACCCCTCCACTTT. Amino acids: CASSFNRFLNSPLHF.

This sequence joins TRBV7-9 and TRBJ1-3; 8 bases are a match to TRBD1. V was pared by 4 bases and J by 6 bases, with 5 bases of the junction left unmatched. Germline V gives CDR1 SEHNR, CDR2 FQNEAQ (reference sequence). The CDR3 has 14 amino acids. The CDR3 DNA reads TGTGCCAGCAGCTCCGGACAGGGCCAAAACACCATATATTTT. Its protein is CASSSGQGQNTIYF.

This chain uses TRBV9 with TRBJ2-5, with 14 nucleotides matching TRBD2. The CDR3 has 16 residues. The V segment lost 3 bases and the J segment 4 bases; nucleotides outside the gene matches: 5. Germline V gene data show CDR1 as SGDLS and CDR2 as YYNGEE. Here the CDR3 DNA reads TGTGCCAGCAGCGCCAGACTAGCGGGAGGGTTAGAGACCCAGTACTTC. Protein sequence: CASSARLAGGLETQYF.

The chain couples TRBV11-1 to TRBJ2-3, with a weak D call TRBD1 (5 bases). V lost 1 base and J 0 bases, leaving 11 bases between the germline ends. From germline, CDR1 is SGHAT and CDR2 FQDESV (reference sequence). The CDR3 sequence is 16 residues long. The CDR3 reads CASSLGGWVSTDTQYF. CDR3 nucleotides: TGTGCCAGCAGCTTAGGGGGCTGGGTGAGCACAGATACGCAGTATTTT.

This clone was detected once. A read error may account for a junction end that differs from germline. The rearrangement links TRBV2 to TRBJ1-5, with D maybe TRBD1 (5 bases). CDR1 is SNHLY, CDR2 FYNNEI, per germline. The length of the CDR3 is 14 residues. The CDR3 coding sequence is TGTGCCAGCAGTGAAGGGAAGGGGCCCCTGCCCCGGCATTTT. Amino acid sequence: CASSEGKGPLPRHF.

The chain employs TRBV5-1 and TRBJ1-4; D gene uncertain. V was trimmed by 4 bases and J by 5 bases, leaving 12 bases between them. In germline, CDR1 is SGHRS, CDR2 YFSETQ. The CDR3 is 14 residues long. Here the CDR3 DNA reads TGCGCCAGCAGCCAAAGGACGGGAAATGAAAAACTGTTTTTT. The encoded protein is CASSQRTGNEKLFF.

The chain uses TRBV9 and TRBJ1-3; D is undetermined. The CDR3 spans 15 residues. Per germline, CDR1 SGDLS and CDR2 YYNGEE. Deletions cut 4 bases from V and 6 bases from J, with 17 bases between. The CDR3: CASSPRPEGANTIYF. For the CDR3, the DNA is TGTGCCAGCAGCCCGAGGCCCGAAGGAGCAAACACCATATATTTT. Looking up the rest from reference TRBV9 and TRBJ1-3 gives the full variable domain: DSGVTQTPKHLITATGQRVTLRCSPRSGDLSVYWYQQSLDQGLQFLIQYYNGEERAKGNILERFSAQQFPDLHSELNLSSLELGDSALYFCASSPRPEGANTIYFGEGSWLTVV.

The CDR3 DNA sequence: TGTGCCAGCAGCTTGGGGCGACAATTCCAAGAGACCCAGTACTTC. It specifies CASSLGRQFQETQYF. The chain uses TRBV5-6 and TRBJ2-5; no reliable D call. Germline V gene data show CDR1 as SGHDT and CDR2 as YYEEEE. V was shortened by 0 bases and J by 1 base, with 10 bases between the two germline ends. There are 15 residues in the CDR3.

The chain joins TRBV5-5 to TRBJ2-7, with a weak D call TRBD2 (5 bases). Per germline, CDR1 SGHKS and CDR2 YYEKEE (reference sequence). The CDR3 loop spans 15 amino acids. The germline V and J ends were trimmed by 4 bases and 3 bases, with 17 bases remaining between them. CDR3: CASSAGPSSYYEQYF. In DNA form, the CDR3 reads TGTGCCAGCAGCGCGGGCCCATCCAGCTACTACGAGCAGTACTTC.